Shown below are 10 T cell receptor beta chains from a single sample sequenced in a study of blood T cells in healthy people across ages. It was with a sample-barcoded 5' primer and a J-beta primer mix that a second PCR of roughly 6 to 12 cycles was run. TCRdb passed the 5' RACE reads through MiXCR, listing each CDR3 protein once. The repertoire holds 1.5 million to 1.8 million distinct CDR3 sequences, with about 45% as singletons. The material sequenced was blood. Receptors were obtained from a woman under 30 in good health.

This clonotype was found a few times. The rearrangement links TRBV5-1 to TRBJ2-1, with no clear D. Germline lookup yields CDR1 SGHRS and CDR2 YFSETQ. The CDR3 length is 14 residues. With 4 bases removed from V and 5 bases from J, the gap between germline ends came to 13 bases. CDR3 sequence reads: CASSETPTNNEQFF. The CDR3 DNA reads as TGCGCCAGCAGCGAGACACCTACTAACAATGAGCAGTTCTTC. Combining the CDR3 with reference TRBV5-1 and TRBJ2-1 gives the whole variable domain KAGVTQTPRYLIKTRGQQVTLSCSPISGHRSVSWYQQTPGQGLQFLFEYFSETQRNKGNFPGRFSGRQFSNSRSEMNVSTLELGDSALYLCASSETPTNNEQFFGPGTRLTVL.

CDR3 amino acids: CASSLRKWEAFF. In nucleotides, the CDR3 is TGTGCCAGCAGCTTAAGGAAGTGGGAAGCTTTCTTT. The genes are TRBV7-2 and TRBJ1-1; the D is unclear. The CDR3 length is 12 residues. CDR1 is SGHTA and CDR2 is FQGNSA in the germline V gene. Trimming shortened V by 2 bases and J by 8 bases, and 9 bases separated the two germline ends.

The V and J genes are TRBV2 and TRBJ2-3; weak D call: TRBD1 (6 bases). The CDR3 extends over 16 amino acids. Germline loops: CDR1 SNHLY, CDR2 FYNNEI. Trimming took off 6 bases at V and 1 base at J, with 17 bases between the two ends. The CDR3 loop reads CASSDDRTLRTDTQYF. The CDR3 region has the DNA TGTGCCAGCAGCGACGACAGGACTTTACGCACAGATACGCAGTATTTT.

The table lists this clonotype with a few counts. This chain joins TRBV29-1 and TRBJ2-7, with D possibly TRBD2 on 6 matching bases. Germline loops: CDR1 SQVTM, CDR2 ANQGSEA. Trimming pared 4 bases from V and 0 bases from J, leaving 13 bases between. This CDR3 contains 14 residues. The CDR3 region is CSVVAAGHSYEQYF. The CDR3 nucleotides are TGCAGCGTTGTGGCAGCGGGTCACTCCTACGAGCAGTACTTC.

Of note for this clonotype: The germline gene is not matched at one end of the junction; a read error may be the cause. V and J are TRBV6-2 or TRBV6-3 and TRBJ2-3, with 7 nucleotides matching TRBD2. Germline V CDR1 and CDR2: MNHEY, SVGEGT. The CDR3 extends over 14 amino acids. The CDR3 nucleotides read TGTGCCGGCAGCTACCTAGCGGCGAGTTATACGCAGTATTTT. Translated: CAGSYLAASYTQYF.

CDR3 residues: CASSLVISDGYTF. CDR3 sequence (DNA): TGCGCCAGCAGCTTGGTCATTTCAGATGGCTACACCTTC. The gene calls are TRBV5-1 and TRBJ1-2; no clear D gene. Germline loops: CDR1 SGHRS, CDR2 YFSETQ. V was shortened by 0 bases and J by 6 bases, with 9 bases between the two germline ends. The CDR3 covers 13 residues.

In this sample, this clonotype turned up a few times. V usage is TRBV7-9 and J usage is TRBJ1-1; TRBD1 is a possible D gene (5 bases). Trimming shortened V by 7 bases and J by 6 bases, and 15 bases separated the two germline ends. The CDR3 extends over 13 amino acids. CDR1 is SEHNR and CDR2 is FQNEAQ in the germline V gene (reference sequence). CDR3 sequence: CASTPGGPSEAFF. The CDR3 DNA is TGTGCCAGCACACCGGGGGGTCCCTCTGAAGCTTTCTTT.

In the case of this clonotype: One end of the junction fails to match germline, which may point to a read error. The chain employs TRBV28 and TRBJ1-2, with 7 bases aligning to TRBD1. CDR3 length: 15 amino acids. Germline assignment: CDR1 MDHEN and CDR2 SYDVKM. The CDR3 sequence is CVSTENRGLNYGYTF. The CDR3 DNA follows: TGTGTCAGCACCGAAAACAGGGGCTTGAACTATGGCTACACCTTC.

This clonotype has just a few counts. The V call is TRBV11-2, the J call TRBJ2-7, with D maybe TRBD1 (5 bases). This CDR3 has 13 amino acids. The V gene's germline CDR1 is SGHAT and CDR2 FQNNGV. V lost 2 bases and J 2 bases, leaving 7 bases between the germline ends. The CDR3 nucleotides are TGTGCCAGCAGCTTATACAGGACCTACGAGCAGTACTTC. Residues: CASSLYRTYEQYF.

This clonotype was observed a few times. The chain couples TRBV29-1 to TRBJ2-1, with D perhaps matching TRBD1 (5 bases). Trimming removed 8 bases from V and 0 bases from J, with 8 bases in between. This CDR3 region has 12 residues. CDR1 is SQVTM and CDR2 is ANQGSEA in the germline V gene. DNA of the CDR3: TGCAGCTACAGGAGCTCCTACAATGAGCAGTTCTTC. Its protein is CSYRSSYNEQFF.